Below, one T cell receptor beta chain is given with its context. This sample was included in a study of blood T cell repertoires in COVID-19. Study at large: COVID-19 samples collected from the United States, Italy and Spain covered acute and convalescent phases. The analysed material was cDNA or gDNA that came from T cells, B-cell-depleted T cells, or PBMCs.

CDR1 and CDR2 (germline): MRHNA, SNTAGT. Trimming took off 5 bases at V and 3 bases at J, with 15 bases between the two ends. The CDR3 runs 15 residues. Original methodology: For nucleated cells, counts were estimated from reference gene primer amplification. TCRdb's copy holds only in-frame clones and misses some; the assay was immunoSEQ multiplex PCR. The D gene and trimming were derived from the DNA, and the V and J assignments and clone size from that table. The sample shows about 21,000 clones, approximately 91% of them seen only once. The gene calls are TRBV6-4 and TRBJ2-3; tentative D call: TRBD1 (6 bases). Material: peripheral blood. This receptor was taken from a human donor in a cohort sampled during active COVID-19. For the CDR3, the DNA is TGTGCCAGCAGTCGAACAGGGTTGGGAACAGATACGCAGTATTTT. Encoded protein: CASSRTGLGTDTQYF.